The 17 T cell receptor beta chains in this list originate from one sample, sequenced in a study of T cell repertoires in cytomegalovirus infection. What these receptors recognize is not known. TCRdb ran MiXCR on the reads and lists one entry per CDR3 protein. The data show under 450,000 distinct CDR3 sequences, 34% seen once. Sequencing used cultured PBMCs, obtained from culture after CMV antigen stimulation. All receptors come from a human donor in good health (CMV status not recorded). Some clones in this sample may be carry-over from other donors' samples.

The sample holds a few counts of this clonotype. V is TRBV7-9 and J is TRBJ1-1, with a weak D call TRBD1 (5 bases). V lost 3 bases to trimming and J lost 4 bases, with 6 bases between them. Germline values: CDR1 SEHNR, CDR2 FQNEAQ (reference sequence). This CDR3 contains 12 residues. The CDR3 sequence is CASSLGLTEAFF. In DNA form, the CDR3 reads TGTGCCAGCAGCTTGGGGCTCACTGAAGCTTTCTTT.

The CDR3 sequence is CASSSPGLAVPFF. CDR3 bases: TGTGCCAGCAGCTCCCCGGGACTAGCGGTACCGTTCTTC. The rearrangement links TRBV7-9 to TRBJ2-1, with TRBD2 matching 11 bases. The V and J ends lost 4 bases and 15 bases, in that order; junction bases with no gene match: 8. Germline V gene sequence: CDR1 SEHNR, CDR2 FQNEAQ (reference sequence). There are 13 residues in the CDR3.

Here the CDR3 DNA reads TGTGCCAGCAGTTATTACAGTGAAGCTTTCTTT. Translation gives CASSYYSEAFF. This chain joins TRBV12-3 or TRBV12-4 and TRBJ1-1; D gene ambiguous. Trimming shortened V by 4 bases and J by 7 bases, and 7 bases separated the two germline ends. The CDR3 is 11 amino acids.

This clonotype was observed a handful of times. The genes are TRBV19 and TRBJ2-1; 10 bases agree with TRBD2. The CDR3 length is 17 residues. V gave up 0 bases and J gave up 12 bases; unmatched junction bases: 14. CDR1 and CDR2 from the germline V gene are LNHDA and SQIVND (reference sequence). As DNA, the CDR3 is TGTGCCAGTAGTATAGATTTCGATAGCGGGAGGAACCTGAGGCAGTTCTTC. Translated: CASSIDFDSGRNLRQFF.

The CDR3: CASSPLASVSYEQYV. Here the CDR3 DNA reads TGTGCCAGCAGCCCCCTTGCTAGCGTCTCCTACGAGCAGTACGTC. The J gene is TRBJ2-7, the V gene TRBV28, with D possibly being TRBD2 (6 bases). The CDR3 contains 15 residues. The germline V and J ends were trimmed by 6 bases and 0 bases, with 15 bases remaining between them. The germline CDR1 and CDR2 sequences are MDHEN and SYDVKM.

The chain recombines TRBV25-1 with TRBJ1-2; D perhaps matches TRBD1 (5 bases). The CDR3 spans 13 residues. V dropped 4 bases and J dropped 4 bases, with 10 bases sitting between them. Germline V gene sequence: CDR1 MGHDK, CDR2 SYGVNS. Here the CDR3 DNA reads TGTGCCAGCAGTGGCGACAGAGTCTATGGCTACACCTTC. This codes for CASSGDRVYGYTF.

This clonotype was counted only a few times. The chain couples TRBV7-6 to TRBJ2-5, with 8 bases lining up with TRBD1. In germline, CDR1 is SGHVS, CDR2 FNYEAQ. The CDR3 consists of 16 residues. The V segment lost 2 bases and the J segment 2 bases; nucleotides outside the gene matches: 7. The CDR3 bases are TGTGCCAGCAGCTTAAACCAGGGGACAGGTCAAGAGACCCAGTACTTC. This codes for CASSLNQGTGQETQYF.

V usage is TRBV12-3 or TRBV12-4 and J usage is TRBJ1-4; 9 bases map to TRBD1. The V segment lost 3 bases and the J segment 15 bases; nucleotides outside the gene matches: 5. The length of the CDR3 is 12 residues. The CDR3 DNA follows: TGTGCCAGCAGTTTGGGACGACAGGGGGTGTTTTTT. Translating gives CASSLGRQGVFF.

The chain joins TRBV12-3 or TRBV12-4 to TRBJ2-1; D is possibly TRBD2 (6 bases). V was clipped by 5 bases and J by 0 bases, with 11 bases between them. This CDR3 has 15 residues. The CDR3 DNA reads TGTGCCAGCAGTACTAGCACTACCTCCTACAATGAGCAGTTCTTC. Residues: CASSTSTTSYNEQFF.

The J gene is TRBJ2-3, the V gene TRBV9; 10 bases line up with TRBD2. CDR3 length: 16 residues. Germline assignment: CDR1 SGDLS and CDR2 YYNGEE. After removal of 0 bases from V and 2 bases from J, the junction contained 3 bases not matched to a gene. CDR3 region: CASSVALAGLTDTQYF. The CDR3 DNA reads TGTGCCAGCAGCGTAGCACTAGCGGGGCTCACAGATACGCAGTATTTT.

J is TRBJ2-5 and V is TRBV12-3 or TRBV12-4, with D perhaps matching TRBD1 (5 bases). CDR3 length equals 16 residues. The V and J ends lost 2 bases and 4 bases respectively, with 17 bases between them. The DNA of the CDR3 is TGTGCCAGCAGTTTACGAGTTGGGGCAGGCCGAGAGACCCAGTACTTC. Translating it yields CASSLRVGAGRETQYF.

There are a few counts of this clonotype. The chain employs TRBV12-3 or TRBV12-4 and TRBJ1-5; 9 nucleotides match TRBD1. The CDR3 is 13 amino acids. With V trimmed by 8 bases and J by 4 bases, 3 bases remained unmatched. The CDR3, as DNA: TGTGCCAGCCGGACAGGGGTTAATCAGCCCCAGCATTTT. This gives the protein CASRTGVNQPQHF.

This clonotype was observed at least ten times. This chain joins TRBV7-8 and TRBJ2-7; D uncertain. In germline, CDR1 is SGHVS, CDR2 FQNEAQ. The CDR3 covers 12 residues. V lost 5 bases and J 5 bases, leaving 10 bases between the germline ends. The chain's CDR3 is CASSRIGNEQYV. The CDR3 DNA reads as TGTGCCAGCAGCCGTATTGGGAACGAGCAGTACGTC.

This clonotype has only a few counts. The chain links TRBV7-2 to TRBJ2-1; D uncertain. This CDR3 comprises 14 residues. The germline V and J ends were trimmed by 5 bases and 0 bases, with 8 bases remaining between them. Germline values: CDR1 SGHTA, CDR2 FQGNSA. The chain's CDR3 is CASSPQDSYNEQFF. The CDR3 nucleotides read TGTGCCAGCAGCCCCCAGGACTCCTACAATGAGCAGTTCTTC.

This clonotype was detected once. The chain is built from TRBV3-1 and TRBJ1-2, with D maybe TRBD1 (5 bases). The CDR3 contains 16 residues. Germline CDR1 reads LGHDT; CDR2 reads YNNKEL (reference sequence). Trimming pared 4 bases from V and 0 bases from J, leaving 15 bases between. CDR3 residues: CASSPQSGITNYGYTF. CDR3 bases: TGTGCCAGCAGCCCCCAATCAGGGATAACTAACTATGGCTACACCTTC.

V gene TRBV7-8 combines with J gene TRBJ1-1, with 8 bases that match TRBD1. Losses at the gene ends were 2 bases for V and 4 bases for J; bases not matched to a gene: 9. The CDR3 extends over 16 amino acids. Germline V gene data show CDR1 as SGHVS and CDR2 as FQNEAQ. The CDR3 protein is CASSLRPRGLGTEAFF. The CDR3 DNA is TGTGCCAGCAGCTTAAGGCCCAGGGGGCTGGGCACTGAAGCTTTCTTT.

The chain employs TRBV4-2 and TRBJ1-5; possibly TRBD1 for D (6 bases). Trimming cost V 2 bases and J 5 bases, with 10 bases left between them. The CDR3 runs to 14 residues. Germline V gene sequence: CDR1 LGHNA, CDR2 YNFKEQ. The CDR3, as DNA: TGTGCCAGCAGCCAACAACAGGGAGATCAGCCCCAGCATTTT. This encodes CASSQQQGDQPQHF.